These 8 T cell receptor beta chains were all obtained from the same sample, sequenced in a study of identical twins. A single record per CDR3 protein comes from TCRdb applying MiXCR to the 5' RACE reads. Here the sample spans hundreds of thousands of distinct CDR3 sequences, over 8.5% being singletons. These sequences were also reported in another study, on yellow fever vaccine responses in identical twins.

The material sequenced was PBMCs. The receptor source for this set is a woman younger than 30 in good health.

The table lists this clonotype with a few counts. The chain recombines TRBV11-2 with TRBJ2-7; D not resolved. Between the trimmed V and J ends, which lost 11 bases and 1 base, there was a span of 15 bases. Germline CDR1 is SGHAT and CDR2 is FQNNGV. This CDR3 has 13 residues. CDR3 in amino acids: CAQNLGESYEQYF. CDR3 coding DNA: TGTGCCCAGAACCTAGGTGAATCCTACGAGCAGTACTTC.

The rearrangement joins TRBV12-3 or TRBV12-4 to TRBJ1-6, with D hard to call. This CDR3 contains 14 residues. V was cut by 3 bases and J by 6 bases, with 9 bases left in between. CDR3 amino acids: CASSFDGANSPLHF. The DNA of the CDR3 is TGTGCCAGCAGTTTCGACGGTGCTAATTCACCCCTCCACTTT.

Written as DNA, the CDR3 is TGTGCCAGCAGCAAAGCGCAGATCGACGCGATCGATGAGCAGTTCTTC. Its translation is CASSKAQIDAIDEQFF. This rearrangement joins TRBV21-1 to TRBJ2-1. TRBV21-1 is flagged as a pseudogene. The CDR3 covers 16 residues.

This clonotype was counted only a few times. The chain couples TRBV29-1 to TRBJ2-3, with D possibly being TRBD1 or TRBD2 (5 bases each). V was clipped by 2 bases and J by 6 bases, with 18 bases between them. The CDR3 runs to 15 residues. In germline, CDR1 is SQVTM, CDR2 ANQGSEA. Written as DNA, the CDR3 is TGCAGCGTTGAAACCGGGACCGCCAACCAGGATACGCAGTATTTT. Translated, it gives CSVETGTANQDTQYF.

This clonotype was observed at least ten times. The chain joins TRBV4-3 to TRBJ2-1, with a possible D match to TRBD2 (5 bases). V was pared by 0 bases and J by 0 bases, with 12 bases between. CDR1 is LGHNA and CDR2 is YSLEER in the germline V gene. CDR3 length: 17 amino acids. This CDR3 is CASSQDPRGSSYNEQFF. As DNA, the CDR3 is TGCGCCAGCAGCCAAGATCCCCGGGGTAGCTCCTACAATGAGCAGTTCTTC.

The rearrangement joins TRBV6-1 to TRBJ2-2; D remains ambiguous. Germline CDR1 is MNHNS and CDR2 is SASEGT. This CDR3 spans 14 amino acids. Trimming cost V 5 bases and J 6 bases, with 13 bases left between them. CDR3 loop: CASSQPSAAGELFF. CDR3 coding DNA: TGTGCCAGCAGTCAACCCTCGGCGGCCGGGGAGCTGTTTTTT.

This clonotype was recorded many times. V is TRBV6-2 or TRBV6-3 and J is TRBJ2-1; D not certain. Germline CDR1 reads MNHEY; CDR2 reads SVGEGT. The CDR3 extends over 12 amino acids. V was pared by 0 bases and J by 8 bases, with 5 bases between. The CDR3 DNA is TGTGCCAGCAGTTACTCGAGAGATGAGCAGTTCTTC. It yields the protein CASSYSRDEQFF.

The genes are TRBV9 and TRBJ2-7; D is unresolved. The CDR3 loop spans 15 amino acids. V lost 0 bases and J lost 1, with 11 bases in between. Germline V CDR1 and CDR2: SGDLS, YYNGEE. CDR3 in DNA: TGTGCCAGCAGCGTAGATCCGGGCTCGTCCTACGAGCAGTACTTC. This codes for CASSVDPGSSYEQYF. The entire variable domain, with the rest obtained from reference TRBV9 and TRBJ2-7, is as follows: DSGVTQTPKHLITATGQRVTLRCSPRSGDLSVYWYQQSLDQGLQFLIQYYNGEERAKGNILERFSAQQFPDLHSELNLSSLELGDSALYFCASSVDPGSSYEQYFGPGTRLTVT.